This T cell receptor beta chain was captured in a study of early T cells in non-severe SARS-CoV-2 infection (dated by TCRdb to the early 2020s). In terms of the full investigation: TCR sequencing used bulk RNA from unsorted whole blood, so alpha and beta chains could not be paired.

On the study overall, not on this receptor specifically: VDJdb matching was skewed toward anti-spike CD8 responses and likely underestimated virus-specific expansions by missing private and CD4 specificities.

Here V drops 4 bases and J drops 2 bases, and the junction holds 4 bases not matched to any gene. The germline V gene (reference sequence) gives CDR1 as MNHNY and CDR2 as SVGAGI. From the cysteine up to the valine, the CDR3 has a length of 14 residues. Only the CDR3 portion is preserved as DNA: 42 bases, with reading frame beginning at the first base. This was a case-control study nested in a cohort of healthcare workers in London, UK, who had nasopharyngeal swab PCR tests and blood samples taken every week. Healthcare workers were recruited between 23 and 31 March 2020, during the week of the UK lockdown, and were followed weekly for up to 16 weeks. Libraries were constructed by 5' RACE. The instrument was a NextSeq 500. To correct for sequencing error and PCR bias, the TCR library protocol tagged individual cDNA molecules with unique molecular identifiers. Sequencing covered both TCR alpha and beta chains, and within each sample the abundances of alpha and beta sequences were tightly co-correlated. As for the authors' bioinformatics: V gene, J gene and CDR3 annotation of TCR sequences was performed with Decombinator V4. TCRs were defined as expanded if a significant change between any two time points was detected under a Poisson model with p below 0.0001. TCR abundances were normalised to the total number of TCRs sequenced per sample and were expressed as counts per million. TRAV1-2 paired with TRAJ12, TRAJ20 or TRAJ33 defined MAIT TCRs, while TRAV10 paired with TRAJ18 defined iNKT TCRs. VDJdb, accessed 1 November 2021, was searched for CMV, EBV and SARS-CoV-2 annotated TCRs, with TCRs annotated for multiple antigens excluded. The public reads were quality trimmed at Q25 with fastp and then assembled into clones with MiXCR by TCRdb, keeping productive beta chains. Rows are combined by CDR3 protein, so each entry shows the most common genes and DNA. Clone size and V and J calls follow TCRdb, not the original study. The sample table holds 85,000 to 90,000 distinct CDR3 sequences, of which under 15% were seen once. The ten largest clones capture 0.58% of the sample.

With regard to this clonotype: Its antigen specificity is not known. Base qualities were left out, and no much larger clone turns up one base away.

The specimen was whole blood. This chain is built from TRBV6-6 and TRBJ2-7; TRBD1 lines up with 8 middle nucleotides. This TCR derives from an adult who was a healthcare worker with PCR-confirmed SARS-CoV-2 infection or an uninfected control (not recorded which). The nucleotides read TGTGCCAGCAGTTCCGGGGGACAGGCCTACGAGCAGTACGTC. It translates to CASSSGGQAYEQYV.